This T cell receptor (beta chain) was identified in a study of cytomegalovirus exposure and HLA in healthy donors (dated by TCRdb to between 2016 and 2019). Turning to the overall study: An earlier analysis of some 620 of the donors reported approximately 300 Gb of sequence data and some 110 million unique TCR beta sequences obtained from around 170 million T cells. Roughly 300 gigabases of sequencing data and around 85 million unique TCR sequences made up an early release that covered about 640 HLA-typed donors. Of the roughly 390 genotyped donors, 70% to 90% were placed in the genetic ancestry cluster associated with self-reported Caucasian donors. The aim of the study was to test whether cataloging public T cell receptors could identify signatures of past pathogen exposure. The study used immunosequencing to profile the T cell repertoires of several hundred subjects and linked those repertoires to cytomegalovirus serostatus. A separate validation cohort of roughly 110 different subjects was used in addition to the 666-subject first cohort. High-throughput TCR immunosequencing, statistical association of individual TCRs with disease status, and machine learning were combined to predict cytomegalovirus infection status. In a later analysis, previously published TCR beta repertoires from 600 to 850 donors were re-analyzed and high-resolution HLA genotyping was added so that TCR occurrence patterns could be studied. The later analysis used no new phenotypic data to find candidate immune exposures, relying instead on TCR beta sequences and their occurrence across donors. To decide whether each TCR beta V gene segment behaved as functional or pseudogenic, an earlier analysis of approximately 590 of the donors relied on high-throughput TCR beta sequencing. Donor age, sex, ethnicity and CMV serostatus were compiled together with the repertoire data. In a later genetic analysis, genome-wide SNP genotypes for about 65% of the roughly 670 donors were used, and that subset was treated as a discovery cohort. Every discovery cohort repertoire had been produced on one sequencing platform. Both class I and class II loci were covered by HLA typing, at four-digit resolution. Typing coverage varied by locus: roughly 620-640 donors for A, B, C, DRB1 and DQB1; about 520 for DQA1; about 590 for DPA1; around 490 for DPB1. Several DR-DQ haplotypes were handled as single units for association and clustering because linkage in the cohort was strong. Among about 400 genotyped donors of the cohort, an average of roughly 230,000 unique TCR beta nucleotide sequences was sequenced per donor, of which roughly 17% were non-productive. The study at large found these results: An association between a missense DCLRE1C variant and V-gene and J-gene trimming of TCR beta chains was found in a later genetic analysis and replicated in an independent cohort. Several of the top co-occurrence clusters appeared to be linked to parvovirus B19, influenza, CMV and Epstein-Barr virus, according to a later analysis. A total of 150 to 200 TCR beta chains were listed by the study as associated with cytomegalovirus. Broadly in line with IMGT annotations, most TCR beta V segments showed up in productive rearrangements about 87% or about 30% of the time in an earlier analysis of around 550 of the donors. Linkage disequilibrium might explain the correlated functional status among segregating V segments, but an unknown experimental factor could not be excluded. A further reported finding was that TCR beta sequences accurately predicted the HLA-A and HLA-B alleles for most subjects in the first cohort. According to a later genetic analysis, donors in an Asian-associated ancestry cluster had fewer N-insertions in productive TCRs than the roughly 700-donor mean. The authors suggested that the approach could potentially be extended to other disease states and immunological phenotypes. Assigning TCR associations to individual alleles was difficult when HLA alleles, especially DR and DQ, strongly co-occurred. Across donors, most TCR sequences were observed very rarely, whereas some public TCRs were present in many individuals. In a later analysis, some 18,000 TCR beta sequences were associated with specific HLA alleles at a false discovery rate of 0.05. For the cohort, immune exposure information was limited to CMV serostatus. Only TCR beta chains were sequenced in this cohort, and the absence of alpha or paired-chain data limited detectable features. Presence/absence analyses assumed roughly uniform sequencing depth across donors, an assumption that may not hold. The 87-base-pair reads could not distinguish some IMGT-functional V segments, including TRBV6-2 and TRBV6-3, so those segments were excluded. In a later analysis, HLA-associated TCR beta chains were found to be more clonally expanded and to have lower generation probabilities than equally common non-associated chains. The classifier was reported to diagnose cytomegalovirus status with high specificity and sensitivity in both the original cohort and the validation cohort. The earlier analysis of almost 600 of the donors excluded seventeen rarely observed V segments, including chromosome 9 orphons, because counts were too low. A cluster of highly shared sequence variants was judged likely to be a technical artifact of the sequencing pipeline. Because HLA typing was unavailable for some donors at each locus, only the typed subset was used in association tests. In a later analysis, most CMV-associated TCR beta chains were found to appear HLA-restricted, with HLA associations seemingly driven largely by CMV exposure. A few of the identified cytomegalovirus-associated TCR beta chains were confirmed in vitro to be specific for cytomegalovirus antigens. According to a later analysis, TCR association rates differed among HLA loci, with DRB1 alleles showing the most associated TCRs and HLA-C alleles showing the fewest.

CDR1 SGHDT and CDR2 YYEEEE were looked up in the germline V gene. V and J are truncated by 3 bases and 4 bases respectively, leaving an intervening sequence of 5 bases. The CDR3 has 12 amino acids, counting the end cysteine and phenylalanine. Only the CDR3 DNA stays, 36 bases, in frame from base 1. This clone was observed a few times. The antigen this receptor binds is unknown. Per-nucleotide qualities are absent, and no much larger clonotype sits a single base away. The cohort comprised fewer than 700 healthy bone marrow donors. Cohort members were all nominally healthy when sampled, although unrecorded immune exposures were likely present. The donor tested CMV seronegative, placing the donor among the 350 or so seronegative members of the cohort. Every donor gave a peripheral blood sample, and the peripheral blood mononuclear cells from that sample were used for TCR beta sequencing. The Qiagen DNeasy Blood Extraction Kit was used to extract genomic DNA from the blood cell samples.

The library was generated by the immunoSEQ multiplex PCR assay. For the multiplex PCR, a mixture combining 60 forward primers for TCR Vbeta segments and 13 reverse primers for TCR Jbeta segments was used. The CDR3 region of rearranged TCR beta genes was amplified from genomic DNA by a multiplex PCR assay. Amplified TCR beta libraries were sequenced as 87-base-pair reads on the Illumina HiSeq System. In the source study's methods: A later analysis tallied 70 million to 100 million unique TCR beta chains across the 700 or so repertoires, and around 9.9 million of those chains were shared by two or more donors. Raw reads were error-corrected and collapsed into unique sequences by a nearest-neighbor algorithm in which closely related sequences were merged to remove PCR and sequencing errors. V, D and J gene segments were assigned by aligning CDR3 sequences to IMGT reference sequences. For a sequence to be retained, a match of at least six nucleotides to both a V gene segment and a J gene segment was required. A rearrangement counted as productive if the CDR3 had no stop codons and remained in frame with V and J, and every other rearrangement counted as non-productive. CDR3 was defined by IMGT convention, running from the second conserved V-encoded cysteine to the conserved J-encoded phenylalanine. The earlier analysis of some 600 of the donors excluded sequences that lacked an unambiguous match to a single V gene segment. In an earlier analysis of more than 500 of the donors, a V segment was called functional when productive rearrangements were above 56.7%, and segregating when the standard deviation between donors exceeded 5%. A statistical classification framework was developed to diagnose cytomegalovirus status using the catalog of TCR beta chain sequences. A later analysis assigned V and J genes by comparing TCR nucleotide sequences with IMGT/GENE-DB human TR gene sequences. In a later analysis, CDR3 sequences and most-parsimonious VDJ recombination scenarios were assigned using the TCRdist pipeline. A later analysis defined each TCR beta chain by its CDR3 amino acid sequence plus V-gene family, and excluded reads lacking a unique V-gene family. A later analysis removed 550 to 700 highly shared, low-generation-probability nucleotide sequences to deal with suspected cross-contamination and a sequencing artifact. In a later analysis, a clonal expansion index was calculated for each public chain from normalized within-repertoire ranks of inferred template counts. Generation probabilities in a later analysis came from a VDJ recombination model fitted to out-of-frame rearrangements, and those results were checked against IGoR. In a later analysis, TCR-TCR, TCR-HLA and TCR-CMV co-occurrence was scored with hypergeometric tests, and a repertoire-size bias correction was applied to TCR pairs. To estimate false discovery rates, a later analysis permuted the HLA or CMV assignments 20 times. In a later analysis, co-occurring TCRs were grouped using DBSCAN, and TCRdist sequence similarity was added for clustering within HLA-allele-positive subsets. Repertoires with fewer than 30,000 or more than 120,000 public chains were left out of co-occurrence clustering, as were five repertoires with anomalous nucleotide sharing. The table was pulled from immuneACCESS by TCRdb, which kept in-frame rearrangements only. Such tables lose some clones; where checked, under half of the loss comes from unresolved V genes, and the rest has no known cause. V, J and clone size are those of that table, while D and trimming were read from the DNA. This sample comprises some 140,000 clones, nearly 80% of them detected only once. The ten biggest clones cover about 2.2% of the sample.

This receptor was obtained from a man aged 30-40 years in good health and CMV-seronegative. This receptor chain uses TRBV5-6 and TRBJ1-5, with no D gene named confidently. The sequencing input was PBMCs. CDR3 sequence: CASSSPNQPQHF. The nucleotide sequence is TGTGCCAGCAGCTCCCCGAATCAGCCCCAGCATTTT.